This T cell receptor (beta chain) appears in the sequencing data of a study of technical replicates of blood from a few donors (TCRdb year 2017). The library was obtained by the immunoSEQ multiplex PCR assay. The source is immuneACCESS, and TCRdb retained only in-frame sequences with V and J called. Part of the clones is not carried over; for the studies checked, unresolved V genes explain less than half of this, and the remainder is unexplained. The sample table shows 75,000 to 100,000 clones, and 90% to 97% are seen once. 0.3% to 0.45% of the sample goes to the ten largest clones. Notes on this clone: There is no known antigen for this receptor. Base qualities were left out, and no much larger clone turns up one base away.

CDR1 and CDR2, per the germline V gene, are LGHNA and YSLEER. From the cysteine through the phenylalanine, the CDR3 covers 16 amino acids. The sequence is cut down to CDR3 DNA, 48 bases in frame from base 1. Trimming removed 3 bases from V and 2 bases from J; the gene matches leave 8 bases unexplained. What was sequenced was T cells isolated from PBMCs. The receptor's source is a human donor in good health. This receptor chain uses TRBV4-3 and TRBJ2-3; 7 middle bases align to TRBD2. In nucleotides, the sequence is TGCGCCAGCAGCCACCGCCTAGCGGATTACACAGATACGCAGTATTTT. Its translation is CASSHRLADYTDTQYF.